The following is a TCR beta chain sequence with its context. The antigen it recognizes is unknown. No qualities accompany the bases; no much larger clone lies one base away. CD8 naive samples were obtained by positive selection for CCR7 among CD45RO-negative cells, yielding a CD45RA+CCR7+ population from which TemRA cells were excluded. Healthy HIV-negative adults with no recently reported acute infections or vaccinations were included as donors. All donors were Caucasian adults living in Nashville, Tennessee, USA. Blood was collected by leukapheresis, and PBMCs were isolated by Ficoll-Histopaque density gradient centrifugation and then cryopreserved in liquid nitrogen vapor phase. Purity and quantity of every magnetically sorted T cell population were checked by analytical flow cytometry. Genomic DNA was isolated from each sorted fraction and quantified by UV absorbance on a Nanodrop 2000c. The data stem from a study of shared clonotypes between healthy human individuals (dated by TCRdb to the early 2020s). Context from the whole study: The cohort included three men and two women between 18 and 49 years of age. To increase sequencing depth and limit assay-specific biases, different laboratories used diverse techniques to prepare libraries and sequence TCR repertoires. Leukapheresis yielded between about 0.9 and 10 billion PBMCs per donor. For each donor, three plates each were used for CD4 naive and CD4 memory, two plates were used for CD8 naive, and one plate was used for CD8 memory. To estimate repertoire size and how much clonotype sharing occurs between individuals, the study deeply sequenced the blood TCR repertoires of about 5 healthy adults.

General study outcomes and caveats: When a few donors were compared, the shared fraction of clonotypes was 5% to 6.5% for naive CD4, roughly 3.3% for naive CD8, 2.3% for memory CD4, and around 0.37% for memory CD8. Only blood was sampled, and tissue TCR repertoires likely differ from those in blood. Naive subsets generally had larger estimated clonotype richness than memory subsets did. Incomplete sequencing was indicated by rarefaction of sorted-subset datasets, despite the large sequencing depth. Because the study included only a small number of donors, the genetic and exposure-history diversity represented was limited. Compared with non-shared clonotypes, the clonotypes found in all four sorted-subset donors had higher generation probabilities. Pairwise subsampling indicated that sequencing depth was expected to affect the degree of clonotype sharing among donors.

Using the deep immunoSEQ assay, TCR CDR3 regions were amplified from genomic DNA by multiplex PCR. Extracted genomic DNA from each cell subset was spread evenly across all wells of several immunoSEQ 96-well plates, with each plate serving as a replicate. Each replicate PCR for sorted subsets received around 200 ng genomic DNA, equal to tens of thousands of T cell genomes. The purified libraries were quantified using a Qubit 3.0 fluorometer, sized with a Bioanalyzer 2100, and then quantified again using the KAPA Library Quantification kit. A separate single-read 150-cycle Illumina NextSeq 550 flow cell was used to sequence each immunoSEQ 96-well plate. Under the source paper's analysis protocol: Because the immunoSEQ output included only junctional sequences and no quality scores, the filtering could not be the same as the filtering used for full-length reads. To assign V/J genes and CDR3, sequences were annotated using PyIR, a Python wrapper for IgBLAST v1.9, with IMGT germline references. Reads were filtered out if the reads had weak V/J assignments (E-value above 1e-6), no CDR3, stop codons, out-of-frame junctions, or ambiguous translated residues. A V3J clonotype was defined by an identical inferred V gene, J gene, and CDR3 amino acid sequence. The percentage overlap between two repertoires was calculated by dividing the number of shared unique clonotypes by the size of the smaller repertoire. RTK rarefaction, the Chao1 estimator, and Recon v2.1 estimates of unobserved clonotypes were used to assess repertoire richness. Generation probabilities were computed with OLGA for all TCRbeta clonotypes obtained by the gDNA method from several donors. TCRdb provides this immuneACCESS table in a form limited to in-frame rearrangements. Some clones are lacking; in checked studies, under half of them reflect an unresolved V gene, and why the rest are absent is not known. For V, J and clone size, that table is used; D and trimming come from the DNA. For this sample there are around 620,000 clones; roughly 95% appear just once. The leading ten clones occupy over 0.1% of the sample.

Per the germline V gene, SGHTA is the CDR1 and FQGNSA is the CDR2. Clipping removes 2 bases from V and 2 bases from J, with 3 as the unmatched junction base count. The CDR3 starts with the cysteine, ends with the phenylalanine, and has 16 residues. Only the CDR3 portion is preserved as DNA: 48 bases, with reading frame beginning at the first base. The sequence came from a woman between 25 and 40 years old in good health. The sample consisted of naive CD8+ T cells sorted from blood. The sample's cell subset or site label, decoded: CD45RA+CCR7+. This chain joins TRBV7-2 to TRBJ2-3, and 11 junction bases match TRBD2. The DNA reads TGTGCCAGCAGCTTATTAGCGGGAGGGTCCACAGATACGCAGTATTTT. It specifies CASSLLAGGSTDTQYF.